This T cell receptor (beta chain) was recovered during a study of T cell responses to AZD1222 COVID-19 vaccine. Points from the study as a whole: There were mostly white British donors and more females than males, and clonal diversity was possibly underestimated. As reported, nearly half of all spike-specific TCRs target variant regions that are unmutated. Only 5 or 6 AZD1222 recipients tested seropositive at baseline.

Libraries were prepared by immunoSEQ multiplex PCR; TCRdb keeps only in-frame clonotypes and omits some of them. Here the sample spans around 100,000 clones, 85% being singletons. In the case of this clone: Its antigen is currently unknown.

This CDR3 has 15 residues. The J segment lost 2 bases and the V segment lost 5 bases, leaving 4 bases of the junction unmatched. The germline gives CDR1 LNHDA, CDR2 SQIVND (reference sequence). The sequenced sample was peripheral blood, obtained 28 days after the second AZD1222 dose. The V call is TRBV19, the J call TRBJ1-5; 9 bases are a match to TRBD1. This clonotype was obtained from an adult who received the AZD1222 COVID-19 vaccine. The CDR3 is CASSLGQGGNQPQHF. The CDR3 bases are TGTGCCAGTAGTTTGGGACAGGGTGGCAATCAGCCCCAGCATTTT.